The present T cell receptor beta chain was sequenced within a study of PD-L1 blockade in urothelial cancer. Study-level points and caveats: Survival was better when pretreatment blood TCR clonality fell below the median.

On this clone itself: The antigen remains unidentified.

Trimming took 3 bases from V and 0 from J; bases not matched to a gene: 2. The CDR3 spans 15 residues. Germline CDR1 reads KGHSH; CDR2 reads LQKENI. Each PCR contained spiked-in synthetic TCR analog templates. Clones were read by immunoSEQ multiplex PCR, and TCRdb kept only the in-frame ones, dropping some. This sample has 30,000 or so clones, with 80% to 90% found just once. The chain uses TRBV18 and TRBJ2-1, with 7 bases lining up with TRBD1. This clonotype was sampled from a man between 60 and 70 years old with urothelial cancer. Sample: PBMCs, taken around atezolizumab (anti-PD-L1) treatment. The CDR3 coding sequence is TGTGCCAGCTCACCCCGGGACAGCTCCTACAATGAGCAGTTCTTC. As protein: CASSPRDSSYNEQFF.